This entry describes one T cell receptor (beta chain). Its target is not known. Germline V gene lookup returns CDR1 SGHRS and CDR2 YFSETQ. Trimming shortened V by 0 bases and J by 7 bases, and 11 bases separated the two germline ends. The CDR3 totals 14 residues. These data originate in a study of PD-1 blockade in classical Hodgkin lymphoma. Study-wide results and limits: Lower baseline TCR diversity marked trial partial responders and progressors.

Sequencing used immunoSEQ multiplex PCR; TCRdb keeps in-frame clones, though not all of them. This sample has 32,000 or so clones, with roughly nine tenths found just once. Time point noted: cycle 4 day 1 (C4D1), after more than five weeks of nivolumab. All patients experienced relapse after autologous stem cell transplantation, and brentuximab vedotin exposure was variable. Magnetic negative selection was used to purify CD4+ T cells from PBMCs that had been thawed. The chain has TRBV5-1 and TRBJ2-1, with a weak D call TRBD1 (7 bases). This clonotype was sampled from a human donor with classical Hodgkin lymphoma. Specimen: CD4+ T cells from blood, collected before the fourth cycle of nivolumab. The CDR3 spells CASSLGPGGNEQFF. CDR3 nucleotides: TGCGCCAGCAGCTTGGGGCCAGGGGGGAATGAGCAGTTCTTC.